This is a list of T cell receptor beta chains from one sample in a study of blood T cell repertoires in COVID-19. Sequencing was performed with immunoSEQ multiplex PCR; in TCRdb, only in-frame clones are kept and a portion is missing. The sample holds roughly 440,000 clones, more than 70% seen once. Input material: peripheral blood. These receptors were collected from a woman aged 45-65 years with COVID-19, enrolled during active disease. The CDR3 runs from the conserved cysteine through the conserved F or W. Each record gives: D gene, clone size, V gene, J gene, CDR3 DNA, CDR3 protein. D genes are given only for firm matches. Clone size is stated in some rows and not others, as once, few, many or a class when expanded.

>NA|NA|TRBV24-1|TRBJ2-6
TGTGCCACCAGTGATGCGCAAGGGGCTGGGGCCAACGTCCTGACTTTC
CATSDAQGAGANVLTF
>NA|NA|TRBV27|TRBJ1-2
TGTGCCAGCAGTTTATCGAACGGGTTTCTAGAGCTCACCTTC
CASSLSNGFLELTF
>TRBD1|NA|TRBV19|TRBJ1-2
TGTGCCAGTAGTATTTCGGGACAGGGACGAGGGAACTATGGCTACACCTTC
CASSISGQGRGNYGYTF
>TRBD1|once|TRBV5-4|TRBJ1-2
TGTGCCAGCAGCTTAGACAGGGAAGCATACGGCTACACCTTC
CASSLDREAYGYTF
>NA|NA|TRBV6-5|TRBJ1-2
TGTGCCAGCAGTTATTTAGGGGGAGAGGGTGGCTACACCTTC
CASSYLGGEGGYTF
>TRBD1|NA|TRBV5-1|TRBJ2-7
TGCGCCAGCAGCCATCGGGACAGCCTCTATTCTTCCTACGAGCAGTACTTC
CASSHRDSLYSSYEQYF
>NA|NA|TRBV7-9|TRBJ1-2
TGTGCCAGCAGCGAGACTGTCAATGGCTACACCTTC
CASSETVNGYTF
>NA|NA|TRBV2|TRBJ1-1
TGTGCCAGCAGCTCCGTCAGCGAAGGTGAAGCTTTCTTT
CASSSVSEGEAFF
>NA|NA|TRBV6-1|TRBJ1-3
TGTGCCAGCAGTGAATGGCGGTTCCCTGGAAACACCATATATTTT
CASSEWRFPGNTIYF
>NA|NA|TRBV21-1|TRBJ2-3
TGTGCCAGCAGCAAAGTGAACGCCGGGGGCACAGATACGCAGTATTTT
CASSKVNAGGTDTQYF
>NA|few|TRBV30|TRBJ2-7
TGTGCCTGGTTACTAGGCGGGGCGGACTCCTACGAGCAGTACTTC
CAWLLGGADSYEQYF
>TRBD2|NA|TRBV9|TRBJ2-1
TGTGCCAGCAGCGTTTTGTCAGCGGGGGAATACAATGAGCAGTTCTTC
CASSVLSAGEYNEQFF
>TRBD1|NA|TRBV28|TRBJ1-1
TGTGCCAGCAGTTCGCCTTCTACAGGGGGCGTAACTGAAGCTTTCTTT
CASSSPSTGGVTEAFF
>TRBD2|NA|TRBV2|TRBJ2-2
TGTGCCAGCAGTGAATCTAGCGGGGGGGAACTAACCGGGGAGCTGTTTTTT
CASSESSGGELTGELFF
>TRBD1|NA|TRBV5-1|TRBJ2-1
TGCGCCAGCAGCCGGGGACAGGGGAACAATGAGCAGTTCTTC
CASSRGQGNNEQFF
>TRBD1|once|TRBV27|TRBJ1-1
TGTGCCAGCAGTTTAGTTCCCGGGACAGGAGGGGCTTTCTTT
CASSLVPGTGGAFF
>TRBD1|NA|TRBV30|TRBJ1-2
TGTGCCTGGAGTTCTGCAGGGGGCAGCTATGGCTACACCTTC
CAWSSAGGSYGYTF
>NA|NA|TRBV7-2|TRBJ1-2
TGTGCCAGCAGCTCACCGGGGTACCATGGCTACACCTTC
CASSSPGYHGYTF
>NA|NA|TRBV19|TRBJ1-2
TGTGCCAGTGGGGAGTCCTATGGCTACACCTTC
CASGESYGYTF
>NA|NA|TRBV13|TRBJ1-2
TGTGCCAGCAGCCCCCGACAGGCATCCTACTATGGCTACACCTTC
CASSPRQASYYGYTF
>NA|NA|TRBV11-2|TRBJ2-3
TGTGCCAGCAGCTTACTGGCGGGGCCTCCAGATACGCAGTATTTT
CASSLLAGPPDTQYF
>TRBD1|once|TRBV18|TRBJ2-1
TGTGCCAGCTCACCACTCACCGTAGACAGGGATTTCCACAATGAGCAGTTCTTC
CASSPLTVDRDFHNEQFF
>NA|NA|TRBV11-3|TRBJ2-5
TGTGCCAGCAGCTCAAGAGGTGGGCAAGAGACCCAGTACTTC
CASSSRGGQETQYF